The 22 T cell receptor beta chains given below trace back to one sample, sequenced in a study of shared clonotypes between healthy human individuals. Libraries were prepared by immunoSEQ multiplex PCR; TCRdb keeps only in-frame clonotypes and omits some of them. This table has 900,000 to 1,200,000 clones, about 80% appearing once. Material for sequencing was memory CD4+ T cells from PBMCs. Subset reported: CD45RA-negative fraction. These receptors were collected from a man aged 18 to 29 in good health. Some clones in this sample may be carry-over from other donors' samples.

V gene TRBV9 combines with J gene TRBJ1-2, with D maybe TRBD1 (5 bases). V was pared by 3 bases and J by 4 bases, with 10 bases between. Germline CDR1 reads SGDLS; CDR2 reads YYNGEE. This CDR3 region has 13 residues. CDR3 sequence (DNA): TGTGCCAGCAGCGCCCGGGGGGTCTATGGCTACACCTTC. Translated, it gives CASSARGVYGYTF. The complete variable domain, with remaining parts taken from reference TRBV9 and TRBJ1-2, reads DSGVTQTPKHLITATGQRVTLRCSPRSGDLSVYWYQQSLDQGLQFLIQYYNGEERAKGNILERFSAQQFPDLHSELNLSSLELGDSALYFCASSARGVYGYTFGSGTRLTVV.

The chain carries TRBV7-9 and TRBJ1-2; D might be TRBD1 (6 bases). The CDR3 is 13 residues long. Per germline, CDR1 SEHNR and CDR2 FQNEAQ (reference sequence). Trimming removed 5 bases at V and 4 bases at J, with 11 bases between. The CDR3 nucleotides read TGTGCCAGCAGCCCACAGGGTTCCTATGGCTACACCTTC. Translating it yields CASSPQGSYGYTF.

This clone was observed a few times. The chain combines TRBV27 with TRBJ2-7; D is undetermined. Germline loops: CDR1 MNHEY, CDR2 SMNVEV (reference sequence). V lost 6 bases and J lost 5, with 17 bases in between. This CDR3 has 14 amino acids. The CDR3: CASSIGWARDEQYF. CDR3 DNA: TGTGCCAGCAGCATAGGGTGGGCCCGGGACGAGCAGTACTTC.

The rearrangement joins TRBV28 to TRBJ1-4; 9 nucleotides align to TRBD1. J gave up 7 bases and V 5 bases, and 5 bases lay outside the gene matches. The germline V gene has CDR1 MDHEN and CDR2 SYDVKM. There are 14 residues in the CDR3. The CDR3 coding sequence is TGTGCCAGCAGTCCCGGGACAGGGTTTGAAAAACTGTTTTTT. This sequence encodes CASSPGTGFEKLFF.

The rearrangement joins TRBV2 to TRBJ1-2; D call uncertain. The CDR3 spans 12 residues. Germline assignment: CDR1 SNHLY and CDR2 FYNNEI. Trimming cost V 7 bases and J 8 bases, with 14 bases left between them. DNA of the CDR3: TGTGCCAGCACTTTATCGGAGCGGGGCTACACCTTC. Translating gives CASTLSERGYTF.

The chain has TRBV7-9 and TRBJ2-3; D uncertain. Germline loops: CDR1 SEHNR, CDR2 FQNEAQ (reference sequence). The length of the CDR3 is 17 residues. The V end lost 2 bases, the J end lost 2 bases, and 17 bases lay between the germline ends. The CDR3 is CASSLRFGTEPTDTQYF. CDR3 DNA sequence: TGTGCCAGCAGCTTAAGGTTTGGAACAGAACCCACAGATACGCAGTATTTT.

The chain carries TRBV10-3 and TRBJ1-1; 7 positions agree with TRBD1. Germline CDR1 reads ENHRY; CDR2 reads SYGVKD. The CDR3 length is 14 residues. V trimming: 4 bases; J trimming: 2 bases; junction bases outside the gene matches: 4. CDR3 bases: TGTGCCATCAGTGCGCAGGGGGAAAACACTGAAGCTTTCTTT. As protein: CAISAQGENTEAFF.

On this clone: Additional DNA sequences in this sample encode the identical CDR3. CDR3 region: CASSLSGGNQPQHF. CDR3 bases: TGCGCCAGCAGCTTGTCGGGGGGCAATCAGCCCCAGCATTTT. The chain uses TRBV5-1 and TRBJ1-5; D may be TRBD1 (5 bases). The CDR3 totals 14 residues. With 1 base removed from V and 2 bases from J, the gap between germline ends came to 7 bases. CDR1 SGHRS and CDR2 YFSETQ come from the germline V gene.

CDR3 region: CATSKGWTNTEAFF. As DNA, the CDR3 is TGTGCCACCAGCAAGGGGTGGACGAACACTGAAGCTTTCTTT. The genes are TRBV15 and TRBJ1-1; perhaps TRBD1 as D (5 bases). V was cut by 4 bases and J by 1 base, with 10 bases left in between. CDR3 size: 14 residues. Per the germline V gene, CDR1 is LNHNV and CDR2 is YYDKDF (reference sequence).

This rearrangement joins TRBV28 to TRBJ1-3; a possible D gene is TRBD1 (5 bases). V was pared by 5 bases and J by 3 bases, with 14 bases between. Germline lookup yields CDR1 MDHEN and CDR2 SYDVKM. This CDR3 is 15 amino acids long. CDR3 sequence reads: CASSAPPTVGNTIYF. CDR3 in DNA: TGTGCCAGCAGTGCCCCACCGACAGTTGGAAACACCATATATTTT.

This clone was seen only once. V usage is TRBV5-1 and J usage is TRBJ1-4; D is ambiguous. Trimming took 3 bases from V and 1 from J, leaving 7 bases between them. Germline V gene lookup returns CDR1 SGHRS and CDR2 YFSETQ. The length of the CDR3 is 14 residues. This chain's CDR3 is CASSWTGTNEKLFF. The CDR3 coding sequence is TGCGCCAGCAGCTGGACGGGAACTAATGAAAAACTGTTTTTT.

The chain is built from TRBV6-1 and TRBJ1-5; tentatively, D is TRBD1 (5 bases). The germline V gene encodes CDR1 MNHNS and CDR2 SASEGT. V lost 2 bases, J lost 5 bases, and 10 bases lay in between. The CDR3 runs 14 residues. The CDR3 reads CASSEWGGDQPQHF. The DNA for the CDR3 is TGTGCCAGCAGTGAATGGGGGGGAGATCAGCCCCAGCATTTT.

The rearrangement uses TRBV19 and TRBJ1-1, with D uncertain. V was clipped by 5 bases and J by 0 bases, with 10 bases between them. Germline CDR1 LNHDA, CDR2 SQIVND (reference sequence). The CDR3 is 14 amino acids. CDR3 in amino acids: CASSPTRLNTEAFF. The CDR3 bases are TGTGCCAGTAGTCCCACACGGTTGAACACTGAAGCTTTCTTT.

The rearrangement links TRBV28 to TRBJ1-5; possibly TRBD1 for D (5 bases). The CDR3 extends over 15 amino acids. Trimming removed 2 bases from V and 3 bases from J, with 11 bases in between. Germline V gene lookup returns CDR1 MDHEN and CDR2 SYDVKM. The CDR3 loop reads CASSLGGEDNQPQHF. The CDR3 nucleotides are TGTGCCAGCAGTTTAGGGGGGGAGGACAATCAGCCCCAGCATTTT.

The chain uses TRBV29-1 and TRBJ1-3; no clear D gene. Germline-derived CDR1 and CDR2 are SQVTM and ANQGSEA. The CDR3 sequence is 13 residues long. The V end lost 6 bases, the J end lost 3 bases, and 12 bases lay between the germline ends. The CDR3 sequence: CSVTKTIGNTIYF. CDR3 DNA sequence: TGCAGCGTAACTAAGACAATTGGAAACACCATATATTTT.

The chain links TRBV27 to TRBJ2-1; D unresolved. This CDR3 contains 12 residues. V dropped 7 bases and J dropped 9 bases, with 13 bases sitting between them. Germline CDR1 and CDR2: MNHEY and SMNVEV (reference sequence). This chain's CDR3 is CASTPVHGEQFF. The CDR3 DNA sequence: TGTGCCAGCACCCCGGTTCACGGTGAGCAGTTCTTC.

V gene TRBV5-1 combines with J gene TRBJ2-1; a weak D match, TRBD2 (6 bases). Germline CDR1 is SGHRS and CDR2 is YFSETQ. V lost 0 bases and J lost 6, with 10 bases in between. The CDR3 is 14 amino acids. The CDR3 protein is CASSLAGVSNEQFF. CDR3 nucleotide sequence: TGCGCCAGCAGCTTGGCGGGAGTGAGCAATGAGCAGTTCTTC.

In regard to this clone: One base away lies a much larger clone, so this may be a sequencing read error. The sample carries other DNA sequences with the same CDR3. CDR3 coding DNA: TGTGCTAGCAGCTTAGAAGATACGCAGTATTTT. This sequence encodes CASSLEDTQYF. The chain links TRBV5-6 to TRBJ2-3; D is undetermined. From germline, CDR1 is SGHDT and CDR2 YYEEEE. This CDR3 comprises 11 residues.

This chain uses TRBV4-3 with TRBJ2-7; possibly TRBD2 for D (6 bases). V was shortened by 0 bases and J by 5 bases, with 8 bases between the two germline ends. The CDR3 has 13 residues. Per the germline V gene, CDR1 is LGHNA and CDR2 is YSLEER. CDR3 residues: CASSQESGDEQYF. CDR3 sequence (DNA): TGCGCCAGCAGCCAAGAGTCGGGAGACGAGCAGTACTTC.

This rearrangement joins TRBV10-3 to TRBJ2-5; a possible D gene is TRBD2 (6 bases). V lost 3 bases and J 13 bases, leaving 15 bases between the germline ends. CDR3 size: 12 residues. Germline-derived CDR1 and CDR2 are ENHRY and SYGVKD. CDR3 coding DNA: TGTGCCATCAGTGATGAGAGCGGGTTCGGGTACTTC. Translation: CAISDESGFGYF.

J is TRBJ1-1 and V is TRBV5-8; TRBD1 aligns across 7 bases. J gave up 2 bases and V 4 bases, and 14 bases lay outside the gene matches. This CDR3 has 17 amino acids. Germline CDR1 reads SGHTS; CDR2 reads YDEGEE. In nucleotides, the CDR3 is TGTGCCAGCAGCCCGTGGACAGGAGCCCTCGTAAACACTGAAGCTTTCTTT. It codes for CASSPWTGALVNTEAFF. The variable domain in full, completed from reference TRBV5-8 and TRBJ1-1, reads EAGVTQSPTHLIKTRGQQATLRCSPISGHTSVYWYQQALGLGLQFLLWYDEGEERNRGNFPPRFSGRQFPNYSSELNVNALELEDSALYLCASSPWTGALVNTEAFFGQGTRLTVV.

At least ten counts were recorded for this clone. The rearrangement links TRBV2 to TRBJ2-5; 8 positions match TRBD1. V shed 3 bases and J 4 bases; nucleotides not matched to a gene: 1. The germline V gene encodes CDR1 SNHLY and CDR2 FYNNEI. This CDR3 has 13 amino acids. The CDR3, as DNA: TGTGCCAGCAGTGACGGGACAGGAGAGACCCAGTACTTC. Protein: CASSDGTGETQYF.